Shown below are 8 T cell receptor beta chains from a single sample sequenced in a study of blood T cells in healthy people across ages (dated by TCRdb to 2014 to 2015). To prepare the library, 5' RACE was applied. The listed sequencing device is Illumina HiSeq 2500. A second PCR of about 7 to 12 cycles was run with a J-beta primer mix and a sample-barcoded 5' primer. TCRdb reprocessing: public reads trimmed at Q25 with fastp, clones called with MiXCR, in-frame beta chains kept. Under each unique CDR3 protein, matching rows form one entry showing the most common genes and DNA. Within this sample are 650,000 to 1,000,000 distinct CDR3 sequences, with about 37% of them counted one time only. The ten largest clones add up to 10% to 15% of the sample. The sequenced sample was blood. These receptors were collected from a man aged 18 to 35 in good health.

A note on this clonotype: One junction end disagrees with the germline gene, perhaps due to a read error. The rearrangement joins TRBV20-1 to TRBJ2-1; 13 bases align to TRBD2. CDR1 and CDR2 from the germline V gene are DFQATT and SNEGSKA (reference sequence). The CDR3 is 15 amino acids. CDR3 sequence: CNARETSGGAYEQFF. Here the CDR3 DNA reads TGCAATGCTAGAGAAACTAGCGGGGGGGCCTATGAGCAGTTCTTC.

In this sample, this clonotype turned up a few times. The chain employs TRBV27 and TRBJ2-1; D gene unclear. Germline V lookup: CDR1 MNHEY, CDR2 SMNVEV (reference sequence). Trimming shortened V by 8 bases and J by 3 bases, and 5 bases separated the two germline ends. This CDR3 is built from 11 residues. The CDR3 loop reads CASAFYNEQFF. As DNA, the CDR3 is TGTGCCAGCGCGTTCTACAATGAGCAGTTCTTC.

The V gene is TRBV6-2 or TRBV6-3, the J gene TRBJ2-7; tentative D call: TRBD1 (6 bases). Trimming took 7 bases from V and 9 from J, leaving 13 bases between them. The CDR3 loop spans 11 amino acids. Germline values: CDR1 MNHEY, CDR2 SVGEGT. The CDR3 loop reads CASTTGRGQYF. The CDR3, as DNA: TGTGCCAGCACGACAGGCCGGGGGCAGTACTTC.

This clonotype was counted only a few times. In nucleotides, the CDR3 is TGTGCCAGCAGTGCCGCATCTGTGGCTGAAAAACTGTTTTTT. Translating gives CASSAASVAEKLFF. This rearrangement joins TRBV6-2 or TRBV6-3 to TRBJ1-4; D remains unclear. Trimming cost V 5 bases and J 7 bases, with 14 bases left between them. Germline V gene data show CDR1 as MNHEY and CDR2 as SVGEGT. This CDR3 region has 14 residues.

This clonotype has ten or more counts. Here the CDR3 reads CSATKTIRETQYF. The CDR3 bases are TGCAGTGCCACAAAGACTATCCGGGAGACCCAGTACTTC. The chain joins TRBV20-1 to TRBJ2-5; a weak D match, TRBD2 (5 bases). CDR1 is DFQATT, CDR2 SNEGSKA, per germline (reference sequence). V was cut by 6 bases and J by 5 bases, with 16 bases left in between. The CDR3 runs 13 residues.

The chain uses TRBV7-2 and TRBJ2-1; possibly TRBD1 for D (6 bases). The CDR3 is made up of 15 amino acids. Between the trimmed V and J ends, which lost 3 bases and 11 bases, there was a span of 20 bases. Germline V lookup: CDR1 SGHTA, CDR2 FQGNSA. The CDR3 loop is CASSFLDSNNEKQFF. As DNA, the CDR3 is TGTGCCAGCAGCTTCTTGGACAGCAACAATGAGAAGCAGTTCTTC. The complete variable domain, with remaining parts taken from reference TRBV7-2 and TRBJ2-1, reads GAGVSQSPSNKVTEKGKDVELRCDPISGHTALYWYRQSLGQGLEFLIYFQGNSAPDKSGLPSDRFSAERTGGSVSTLTIQRTQQEDSAVYLCASSFLDSNNEKQFFGPGTRLTVL.

This clonotype has just a few counts. This CDR3 is CASRGGTGELFF. The CDR3 DNA follows: TGTGCCAGCAGGGGTGGGACAGGGGAGCTGTTTTTT. The chain couples TRBV12-3 or TRBV12-4 to TRBJ2-2; a possible D gene is TRBD1 (6 bases). V lost 6 bases to trimming and J lost 8 bases, with 10 bases between them. CDR3 length equals 12 residues.

A few counts support this clonotype. V is TRBV7-9 and J is TRBJ1-2, with D tentatively TRBD1 (6 bases). Looked up from germline, CDR1 is SEHNR and CDR2 is FQNEAQ (reference sequence). Trimming took 6 bases from V and 3 from J, leaving 8 bases between them. There are 12 residues in the CDR3. The CDR3: CASREGDYGYTF. In nucleotides, the CDR3 is TGTGCCAGCAGGGAGGGGGACTATGGCTACACCTTC.